The next 27 T cell receptor beta chains were all read from a single sample in a study of T cell responses to AZD1222 COVID-19 vaccine. Sequencing used immunoSEQ multiplex PCR; TCRdb keeps in-frame clones, though not all of them. This sample has tens of thousands of clones, with 88% found just once. The sequencing used peripheral blood, collected on day 0 of MenACWY control vaccination. All receptors come from an adult in good health.

V gene TRBV12-3 or TRBV12-4 combines with J gene TRBJ1-1; no firm D call. The CDR3 spans 12 residues. V dropped 3 bases and J dropped 3 bases, with 5 bases sitting between them. Here the CDR3 reads CASSLHYTEAFF. CDR3 bases: TGTGCCAGCAGTTTGCACTACACTGAAGCTTTCTTT.

This chain links TRBV19 with TRBJ1-6; 8 bases match TRBD1. The CDR3 extends over 14 amino acids. The germline gives CDR1 LNHDA, CDR2 SQIVND (reference sequence). Losses at the gene ends were 5 bases for V and 7 bases for J; bases not matched to a gene: 4. The CDR3 here is CASSDTGGNSPLHF. The DNA for the CDR3 is TGTGCCAGTAGTGACACAGGGGGAAATTCACCCCTCCACTTT.

This chain links TRBV5-1 with TRBJ1-1, with 11 nucleotides matching TRBD1. This CDR3 has 16 residues. Trimming took 4 bases from V and 4 from J; bases not matched to a gene: 9. Per germline, CDR1 SGHRS and CDR2 YFSETQ. CDR3 region: CASSRPGQGGSTEAFF. The CDR3, as DNA: TGCGCCAGCAGCCGTCCGGGACAGGGGGGTAGCACTGAAGCTTTCTTT. The variable domain in full, with the rest retrieved from reference TRBV5-1 and TRBJ1-1, is KAGVTQTPRYLIKTRGQQVTLSCSPISGHRSVSWYQQTPGQGLQFLFEYFSETQRNKGNFPGRFSGRQFSNSRSEMNVSTLELGDSALYLCASSRPGQGGSTEAFFGQGTRLTVV.

The V call is TRBV30, the J call TRBJ1-4; weak D call: TRBD1 (5 bases). This CDR3 contains 15 residues. Germline lookup yields CDR1 GTSNPN and CDR2 SVGIG (reference sequence). V gave up 0 bases and J gave up 4 bases, with 12 bases separating them. CDR3 in DNA: TGTGCCTGGAGTGTTGCCGGGACCCTTAATGAAAAACTGTTTTTT. Its protein is CAWSVAGTLNEKLFF.

The chain is built from TRBV11-2 and TRBJ1-1; 8 nucleotides align to TRBD1. This CDR3 contains 17 residues. Germline V gene sequence: CDR1 SGHAT, CDR2 FQNNGV. Germline trimming cut 3 bases from V and 1 base from J; bases unmatched to any gene: 10. In nucleotides, the CDR3 is TGTGCCAGCAGCTTTGGGACAGGTCTACTCCAGAACACTGAAGCTTTCTTT. It encodes CASSFGTGLLQNTEAFF.

The rearrangement joins TRBV14 to TRBJ2-3; D assignment may be TRBD1 or TRBD2 (5 bases each). Germline CDR1 is SGHDN and CDR2 is FVKESK. Trimming removed 4 bases from V and 0 bases from J, with 17 bases in between. The CDR3 is 17 amino acids. The CDR3 here is CASSRNSGTLSTDTQYF. The CDR3 bases are TGTGCCAGCAGCCGAAATTCCGGGACCCTTAGCACAGATACGCAGTATTTT.

The V gene is TRBV10-3, the J gene TRBJ1-2; D gene unclear. The germline gives CDR1 ENHRY, CDR2 SYGVKD. The ends were cut back, 0 bases at V and 4 bases at J, with 15 bases in the middle. The CDR3 totals 16 residues. DNA of the CDR3: TGTGCCATCAGTGAGTCGAGAGGCACCCTGGGCTATGGCTACACCTTC. This translates into CAISESRGTLGYGYTF.

The gene calls are TRBV30 and TRBJ2-7; possible D gene TRBD1, 6 bases. The CDR3 runs 11 residues. V lost 8 bases, J lost 2 bases, and 10 bases lay in between. Germline lookup yields CDR1 GTSNPN and CDR2 SVGIG (reference sequence). CDR3 bases: TGTGCCATGACAGGAACCTACGAGCAGTACTTC. Its translation: CAMTGTYEQYF. Combining the CDR3 with reference TRBV30 and TRBJ2-7 gives the whole variable domain SQTIHQWPATLVQPVGSPLSLECTVEGTSNPNLYWYRQAAGRGLQLLFYSVGIGQISSEVPQNLSASRPQDRQFILSSKKLLLSDSGFYLCAMTGTYEQYFGPGTRLTVT.

The gene calls are TRBV6-5 and TRBJ1-1, with 7 bases fitting TRBD1. J gave up 3 bases and V 3 bases, and 7 bases lay outside the gene matches. Germline loops: CDR1 MNHEY, CDR2 SVGAGI. The CDR3 is 15 residues long. CDR3 DNA: TGTGCCAGCAGTTATACAGGGGACGGTGACACTGAAGCTTTCTTT. It is translated as CASSYTGDGDTEAFF.

The chain joins TRBV9 to TRBJ2-5; maybe TRBD2 (6 bases). The CDR3 extends over 14 amino acids. V lost 7 bases to trimming and J lost 5 bases, with 18 bases between them. The germline V gene has CDR1 SGDLS and CDR2 YYNGEE. This chain's CDR3 is CASSQIGLAETQYF. The CDR3 nucleotides are TGTGCCAGCTCCCAGATAGGGCTAGCGGAGACCCAGTACTTC.

V is TRBV7-3 and J is TRBJ2-2; D unclear. CDR3 length: 13 amino acids. V was pared by 2 bases and J by 6 bases, with 7 bases between. Per germline, CDR1 SGHTA and CDR2 FQGTGA. This CDR3 is CASSLSSAGELFF. The CDR3, as DNA: TGTGCCAGCAGCTTATCGTCAGCCGGGGAGCTGTTTTTT.

This chain connects TRBV5-5 to TRBJ1-4, with TRBD1 matching over 7 bases. In germline, CDR1 is SGHKS, CDR2 YYEKEE (reference sequence). The CDR3 has 16 amino acids. The V and J ends lost 0 bases and 4 bases, in that order; junction bases with no gene match: 6. The DNA for the CDR3 is TGTGCCAGCAGCTTGGAGGGGGCGCTGGATAATGAAAAACTGTTTTTT. Its translation: CASSLEGALDNEKLFF.

This chain joins TRBV30 and TRBJ2-5; 12 nucleotides agree with TRBD2. The CDR3 is made up of 13 amino acids. Germline lookup yields CDR1 GTSNPN and CDR2 SVGIG (reference sequence). The trim removed 8 bases at V and 0 bases at J, leaving 1 base unmatched. CDR3 in amino acids: CARTSGNQETQYF. In nucleotides, the CDR3 is TGTGCCCGGACTAGCGGGAACCAAGAGACCCAGTACTTC.

V and J are TRBV29-1 and TRBJ1-2; 9 nucleotides align to TRBD1. Germline V lookup: CDR1 SQVTM, CDR2 ANQGSEA. Germline trimming cut 6 bases from V and 8 bases from J; bases unmatched to any gene: 7. CDR3 length: 12 residues. The DNA of the CDR3 is TGCAGCGTGGGGACAGGGCTGGGCGGCTACACCTTC. It yields the protein CSVGTGLGGYTF.

The V and J genes are TRBV18 and TRBJ1-2, with a possible D match to TRBD1 (6 bases). Germline CDR1 reads KGHSH; CDR2 reads LQKENI. The CDR3 covers 13 residues. Trimming left V 2 bases short and J 6 bases short, with 10 bases between. The DNA of the CDR3 is TGTGCCAGCTCACCAACGGCAGGGGATGGCTACACCTTC. Its translation: CASSPTAGDGYTF.

The rearrangement uses TRBV5-6 and TRBJ1-5, with a possible D match to TRBD1 (5 bases). The germline V and J ends were trimmed by 4 bases and 4 bases, with 15 bases remaining between them. The CDR3 is made up of 15 amino acids. Per germline, CDR1 SGHDT and CDR2 YYEEEE. The CDR3 protein is CASSLGRAQNQPQHF. CDR3 coding DNA: TGTGCCAGCAGCCTGGGCAGGGCCCAGAATCAGCCCCAGCATTTT.

This clone appeared a few times. The rearrangement uses TRBV4-3 and TRBJ1-2; no clear D. The V end was cut by 1 base, the J end by 4 bases, with 10 bases between. Germline lookup yields CDR1 LGHNA and CDR2 YSLEER. The CDR3 is 14 amino acids. In DNA form, the CDR3 reads TGCGCCAGCAGCCAAGTGTCAGATACCTATGGCTACACCTTC. Encoded protein: CASSQVSDTYGYTF.

The V gene is TRBV19, the J gene TRBJ1-1; 9 bases agree with TRBD1. V trimming: 6 bases; J trimming: 4 bases; junction bases outside the gene matches: 9. This CDR3 is 15 amino acids long. Germline-derived CDR1 and CDR2 are LNHDA and SQIVND (reference sequence). CDR3 bases: TGTGCCAGTAGAGACAGGGGGATTGGCGGCACTGAAGCTTTCTTT. Translated: CASRDRGIGGTEAFF.

The chain uses TRBV4-1 and TRBJ2-7, with 9 bases lining up with TRBD1. The CDR3 consists of 17 residues. V trimming: 0 bases; J trimming: 3 bases; junction bases outside the gene matches: 9. The germline V gene has CDR1 MGHRA and CDR2 YSYEKL. CDR3 region: CASSQDTGGQGYYEQYF. The CDR3 DNA sequence: TGCGCCAGCAGCCAAGATACGGGGGGACAGGGTTACTACGAGCAGTACTTC.

The genes are TRBV4-3 and TRBJ2-2; 12 bases fit TRBD2. Germline V gene sequence: CDR1 LGHNA, CDR2 YSLEER. The CDR3 has 18 amino acids. V dropped 3 bases and J dropped 0; count of bases not matched to a gene: 5. The CDR3 nucleotides are TGCGCCAGCAGCCAGGGACTAGCGGGCTACGCGAACACCGGGGAGCTGTTTTTT. Residues: CASSQGLAGYANTGELFF.

The rearrangement links TRBV5-5 to TRBJ1-3; 8 positions agree with TRBD1. This CDR3 contains 14 residues. The V gene end was trimmed by 5 bases and the J gene end by 3 bases; junction bases not matched to a gene: 4. Germline V gives CDR1 SGHKS, CDR2 YYEKEE (reference sequence). DNA of the CDR3: TGTGCCAGCAGGCAGACAGGGGATGGAAACACCATATATTTT. Protein sequence: CASRQTGDGNTIYF.

The chain is built from TRBV7-2 and TRBJ1-5; possibly TRBD1 for D (5 bases). This CDR3 has 16 amino acids. The V end was cut by 1 base, the J end by 5 bases, with 15 bases between. CDR1 is SGHTA and CDR2 is FQGNSA in the germline V gene. The chain's CDR3 is CASSLVGAPRDQPQHF. CDR3 nucleotides: TGTGCCAGCAGCTTAGTTGGGGCACCAAGGGATCAGCCCCAGCATTTT.

This chain joins TRBV5-4 and TRBJ2-1; TRBD2 aligns across 8 bases. The V gene end was trimmed by 3 bases and the J gene end by 4 bases; junction bases not matched to a gene: 12. The length of the CDR3 is 17 residues. In germline, CDR1 is SGHNT, CDR2 YYREEE (reference sequence). As DNA, the CDR3 is TGTGCCAGCAGCTCTGGTCTTCGGGGGGGGACATACAATGAGCAGTTCTTC. Protein product: CASSSGLRGGTYNEQFF.

J is TRBJ2-2 and V is TRBV19; D possibly corresponds to TRBD1 (6 bases). The CDR3 spans 16 residues. Germline loops: CDR1 LNHDA, CDR2 SQIVND (reference sequence). V lost 5 bases, J lost 7 bases, and 20 bases lay in between. The CDR3 nucleotides are TGTGCCAGTAGTCCCAGAGGCAGGGGAGACGGCGGGGAGCTGTTTTTT. Translating it yields CASSPRGRGDGGELFF. Full variable domain (outside the CDR3, taken from reference TRBV19 and TRBJ2-2): DGGITQSPKYLFRKEGQNVTLSCEQNLNHDAMYWYRQDPGQGLRLIYYSQIVNDFQKGDIAEGYSVSREKKESFPLTVTSAQKNPTAFYLCASSPRGRGDGGELFFGEGSRLTVL.

The CDR3 here is CASSKGQIRDINEKLFF. The DNA of the CDR3 is TGTGCCAGCAGCAAAGGGCAAATCCGGGACATTAATGAAAAACTGTTTTTT. The V and J genes are TRBV21-1 and TRBJ1-4; the D call of TRBD1 is as the table states it, not checked on the DNA. TRBV21-1 is termed a pseudogene. This CDR3 contains 17 residues.

The V gene is TRBV7-8, the J gene TRBJ2-7; 10 bases map to TRBD1. This CDR3 region has 16 residues. The trim removed 1 base at V and 2 bases at J, leaving 5 bases unmatched. Germline CDR1 is SGHVS and CDR2 is FQNEAQ. CDR3 sequence: CASSLGGGQGTYEQYF. In nucleotides, the CDR3 is TGTGCCAGCAGCTTAGGGGGGGGACAGGGGACCTACGAGCAGTACTTC.

The CDR3 protein is CASRSMEGTEYGYTF. The CDR3 DNA sequence: TGTGCCAGCAGGTCAATGGAAGGGACAGAGTATGGCTACACCTTC. The chain couples TRBV7-2 to TRBJ1-2; 7 bases fit TRBD1. V gave up 6 bases and J gave up 5 bases; unmatched junction bases: 12. The CDR3 covers 15 residues. Germline assignment: CDR1 SGHTA and CDR2 FQGNSA.